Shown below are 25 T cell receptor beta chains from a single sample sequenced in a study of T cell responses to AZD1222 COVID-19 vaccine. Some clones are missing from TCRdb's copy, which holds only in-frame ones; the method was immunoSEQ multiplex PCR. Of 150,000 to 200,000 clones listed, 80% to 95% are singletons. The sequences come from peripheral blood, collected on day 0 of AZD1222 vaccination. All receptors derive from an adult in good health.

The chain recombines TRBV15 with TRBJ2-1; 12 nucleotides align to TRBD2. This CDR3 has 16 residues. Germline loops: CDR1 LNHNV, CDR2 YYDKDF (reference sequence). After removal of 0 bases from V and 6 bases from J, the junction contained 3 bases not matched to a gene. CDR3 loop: CATSRDPTSGGNEQFF. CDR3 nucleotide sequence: TGTGCCACCAGCAGAGATCCGACTAGCGGGGGCAATGAGCAGTTCTTC.

CDR3 loop: CASSLEQNNQPQHF. DNA of the CDR3: TGTGCCAGCAGCTTAGAACAGAACAATCAGCCCCAGCATTTT. The V call is TRBV5-5, the J call TRBJ1-5; D is ambiguous. V gave up 2 bases and J gave up 3 bases, with 9 bases separating them. CDR1 is SGHKS and CDR2 is YYEKEE in the germline V gene (reference sequence). This CDR3 comprises 14 residues.

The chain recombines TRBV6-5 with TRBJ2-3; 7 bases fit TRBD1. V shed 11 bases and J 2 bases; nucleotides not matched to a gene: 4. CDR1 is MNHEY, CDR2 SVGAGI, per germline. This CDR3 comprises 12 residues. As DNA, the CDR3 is TGTGCCGGCACAGGGGACACAGATACGCAGTATTTT. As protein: CAGTGDTDTQYF.

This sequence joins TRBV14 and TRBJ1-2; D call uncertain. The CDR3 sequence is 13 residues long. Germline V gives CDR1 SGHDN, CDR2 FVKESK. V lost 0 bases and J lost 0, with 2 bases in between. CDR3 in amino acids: CASSQETNYGYTF. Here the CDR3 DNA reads TGTGCCAGCAGCCAAGAAACTAACTATGGCTACACCTTC.

The CDR3 nucleotides are TGTGCCAGCAGTTTCACTAGCTACGAGCAGTACTTC. Its protein product is CASSFTSYEQYF. The chain couples TRBV6-6 to TRBJ2-7; maybe TRBD2 (5 bases). The CDR3 extends over 12 amino acids. V lost 4 bases and J 3 bases, leaving 7 bases between the germline ends. CDR1 and CDR2 (germline): MNHNY, SVGAGI (reference sequence).

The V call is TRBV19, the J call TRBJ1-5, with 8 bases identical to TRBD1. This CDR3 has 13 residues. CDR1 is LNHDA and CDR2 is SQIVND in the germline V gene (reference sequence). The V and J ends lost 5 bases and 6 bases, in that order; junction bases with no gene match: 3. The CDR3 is CASSVGTGQPQHF. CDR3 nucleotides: TGTGCCAGTAGTGTCGGGACAGGTCAGCCCCAGCATTTT.

The CDR3 loop reads CASSYKTGETTEAFF. The CDR3 DNA reads TGTGCCAGCAGCTATAAGACAGGGGAGACCACTGAAGCTTTCTTT. The chain links TRBV7-9 to TRBJ1-1, with TRBD1 matching 8 bases. This CDR3 is 15 amino acids long. V shed 4 bases, J shed 4 bases, and the junction held 8 bases outside the gene matches. From germline, CDR1 is SEHNR and CDR2 FQNEAQ (reference sequence).

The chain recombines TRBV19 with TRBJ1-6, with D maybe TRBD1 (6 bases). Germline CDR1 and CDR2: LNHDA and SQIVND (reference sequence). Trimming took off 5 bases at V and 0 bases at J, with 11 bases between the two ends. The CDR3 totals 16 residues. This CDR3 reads CASSWTDSSYNSPLHF. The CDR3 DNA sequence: TGTGCCAGTAGTTGGACAGACAGCTCCTATAATTCACCCCTCCACTTT.

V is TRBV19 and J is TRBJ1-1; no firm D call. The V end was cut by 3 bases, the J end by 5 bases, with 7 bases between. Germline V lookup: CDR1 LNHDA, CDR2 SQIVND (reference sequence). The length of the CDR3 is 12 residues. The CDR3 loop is CASSIRGTEAFF. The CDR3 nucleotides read TGTGCCAGTAGTATCAGAGGGACTGAAGCTTTCTTT.

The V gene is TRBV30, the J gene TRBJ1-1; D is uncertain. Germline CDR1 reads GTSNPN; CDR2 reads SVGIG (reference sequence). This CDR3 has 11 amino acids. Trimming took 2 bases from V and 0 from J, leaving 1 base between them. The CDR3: CAWSMNTEAFF. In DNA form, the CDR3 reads TGTGCCTGGAGTATGAACACTGAAGCTTTCTTT.

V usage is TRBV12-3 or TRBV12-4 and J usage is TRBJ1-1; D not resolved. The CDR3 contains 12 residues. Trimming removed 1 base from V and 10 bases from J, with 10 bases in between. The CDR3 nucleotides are TGTGCCAGCAGTTTAGAGAGGTGGCGAGCTTTCTTT. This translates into CASSLERWRAFF.

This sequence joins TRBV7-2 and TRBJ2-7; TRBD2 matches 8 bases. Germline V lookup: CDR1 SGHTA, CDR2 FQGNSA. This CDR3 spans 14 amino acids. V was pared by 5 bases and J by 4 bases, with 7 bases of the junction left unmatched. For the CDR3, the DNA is TGTGCCAGCAGCCTAGTAGCGGGGAAATACGAGCAGTACTTC. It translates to CASSLVAGKYEQYF.

The CDR3 DNA follows: TGCGCCAGCAGCCTTAGACAGGGGGGCGTCTATGGCTACACCTTC. As protein: CASSLRQGGVYGYTF. The V and J genes are TRBV5-1 and TRBJ1-2; 9 bases align to TRBD1. J gave up 4 bases and V 4 bases, and 8 bases lay outside the gene matches. The CDR3 covers 15 residues. Germline CDR1 SGHRS, CDR2 YFSETQ.

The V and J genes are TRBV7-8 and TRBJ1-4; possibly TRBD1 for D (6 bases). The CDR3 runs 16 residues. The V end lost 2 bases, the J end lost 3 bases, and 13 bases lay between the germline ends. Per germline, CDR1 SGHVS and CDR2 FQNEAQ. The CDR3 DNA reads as TGTGCCAGCAGCTTACTGGGGGGCTATCCTAATGAAAAACTGTTTTTT. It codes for CASSLLGGYPNEKLFF.

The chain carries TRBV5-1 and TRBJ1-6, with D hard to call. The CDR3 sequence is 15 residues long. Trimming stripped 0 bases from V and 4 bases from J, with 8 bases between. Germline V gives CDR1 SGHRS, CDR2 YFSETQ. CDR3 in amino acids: CASSLVGIYNSPLHF. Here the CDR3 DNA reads TGCGCCAGCAGCTTGGTAGGGATTTATAATTCACCCCTCCACTTT.

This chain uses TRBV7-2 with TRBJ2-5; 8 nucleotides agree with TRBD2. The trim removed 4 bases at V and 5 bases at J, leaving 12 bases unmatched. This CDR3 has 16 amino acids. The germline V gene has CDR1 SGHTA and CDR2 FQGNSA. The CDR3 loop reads CASSSSPGGAGETQYF. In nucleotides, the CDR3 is TGTGCCAGCAGCTCGTCTCCCGGGGGGGCCGGGGAGACCCAGTACTTC.

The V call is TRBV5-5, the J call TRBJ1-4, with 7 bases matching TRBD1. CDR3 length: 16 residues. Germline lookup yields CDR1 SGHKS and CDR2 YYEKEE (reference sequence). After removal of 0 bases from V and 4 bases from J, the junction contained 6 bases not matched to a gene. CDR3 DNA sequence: TGTGCCAGCAGCTTGGCAGCAGGGGGTATTAATGAAAAACTGTTTTTT. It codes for CASSLAAGGINEKLFF.

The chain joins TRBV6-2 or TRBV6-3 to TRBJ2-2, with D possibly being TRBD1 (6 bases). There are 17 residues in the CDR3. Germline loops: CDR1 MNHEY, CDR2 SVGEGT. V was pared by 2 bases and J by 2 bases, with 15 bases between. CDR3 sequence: CASSYPTQGHNTGELFF. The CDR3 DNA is TGTGCCAGCAGTTACCCTACCCAGGGACACAACACCGGGGAGCTGTTTTTT.

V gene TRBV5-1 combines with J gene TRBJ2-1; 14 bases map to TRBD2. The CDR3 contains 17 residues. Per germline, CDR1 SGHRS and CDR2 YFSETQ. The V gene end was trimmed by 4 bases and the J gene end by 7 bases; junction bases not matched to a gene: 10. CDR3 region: CASSNPLGLAGVNEQFF. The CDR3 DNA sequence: TGCGCCAGCAGCAACCCCTTGGGACTAGCGGGAGTGAATGAGCAGTTCTTC.

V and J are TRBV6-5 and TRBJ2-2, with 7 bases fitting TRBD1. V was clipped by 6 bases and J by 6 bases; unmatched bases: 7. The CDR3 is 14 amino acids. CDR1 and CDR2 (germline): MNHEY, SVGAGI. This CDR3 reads CASRVGQVPGELFF. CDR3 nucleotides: TGTGCCAGCAGAGTCGGACAGGTCCCCGGGGAGCTGTTTTTT.

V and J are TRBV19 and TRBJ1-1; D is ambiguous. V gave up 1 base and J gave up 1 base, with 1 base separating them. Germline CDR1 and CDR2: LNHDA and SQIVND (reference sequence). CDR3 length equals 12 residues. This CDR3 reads CASSIGNTEAFF. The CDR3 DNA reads TGTGCCAGTAGTATAGGGAACACTGAAGCTTTCTTT. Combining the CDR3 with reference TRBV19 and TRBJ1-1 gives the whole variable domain DGGITQSPKYLFRKEGQNVTLSCEQNLNHDAMYWYRQDPGQGLRLIYYSQIVNDFQKGDIAEGYSVSREKKESFPLTVTSAQKNPTAFYLCASSIGNTEAFFGQGTRLTVV.

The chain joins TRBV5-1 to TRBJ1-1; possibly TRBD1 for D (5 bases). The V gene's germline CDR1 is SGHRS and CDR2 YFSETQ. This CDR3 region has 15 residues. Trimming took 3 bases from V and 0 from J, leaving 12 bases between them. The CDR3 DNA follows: TGCGCCAGCAGCTCGGCGGGACGGATGAACACTGAAGCTTTCTTT. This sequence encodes CASSSAGRMNTEAFF. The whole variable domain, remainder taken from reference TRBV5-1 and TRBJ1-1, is KAGVTQTPRYLIKTRGQQVTLSCSPISGHRSVSWYQQTPGQGLQFLFEYFSETQRNKGNFPGRFSGRQFSNSRSEMNVSTLELGDSALYLCASSSAGRMNTEAFFGQGTRLTVV.

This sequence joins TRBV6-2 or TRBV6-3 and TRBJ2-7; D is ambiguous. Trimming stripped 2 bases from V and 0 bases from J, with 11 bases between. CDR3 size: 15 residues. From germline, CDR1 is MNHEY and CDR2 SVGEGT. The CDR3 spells CASSYRPRSSYEQYF. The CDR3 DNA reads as TGTGCCAGCAGTTACCGGCCCAGGAGCTCCTACGAGCAGTACTTC.

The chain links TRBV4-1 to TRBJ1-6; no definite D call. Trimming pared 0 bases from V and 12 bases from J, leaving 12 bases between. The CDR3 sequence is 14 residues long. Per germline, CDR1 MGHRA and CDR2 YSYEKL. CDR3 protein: CASSQEGGWGPLHF. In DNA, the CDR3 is TGCGCCAGCAGCCAAGAAGGAGGTTGGGGACCCCTCCACTTT.

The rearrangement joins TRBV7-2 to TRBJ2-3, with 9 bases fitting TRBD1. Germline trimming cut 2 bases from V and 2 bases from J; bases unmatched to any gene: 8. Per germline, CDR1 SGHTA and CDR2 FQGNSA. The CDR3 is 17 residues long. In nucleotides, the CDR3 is TGTGCCAGCAGCTTAAGGACAGGGGCGCCAGCCACAGATACGCAGTATTTT. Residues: CASSLRTGAPATDTQYF. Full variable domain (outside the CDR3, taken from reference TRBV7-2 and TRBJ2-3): GAGVSQSPSNKVTEKGKDVELRCDPISGHTALYWYRQSLGQGLEFLIYFQGNSAPDKSGLPSDRFSAERTGGSVSTLTIQRTQQEDSAVYLCASSLRTGAPATDTQYFGPGTRLTVL.